This paragraph reports one T cell receptor beta chain. Its antigen is as yet unknown. TCRdb's copy holds only in-frame clones and misses some; the assay was immunoSEQ multiplex PCR. The sample contains about 140,000 clones, 92% of which appear only once. The sample comes from a study of T cell responses to AZD1222 COVID-19 vaccine. The study, taken as a whole, reports: Researchers report vaccine-associated CD4 TCRs spanning spike, with dominance at 160-218 and 743-854.

Germline V gene lookup returns CDR1 LNHDA and CDR2 SQIVND (reference sequence). Trimming took off 3 bases at V and 2 bases at J, with 10 bases between the two ends. This CDR3 region has 14 residues. The V call is TRBV19, the J call TRBJ2-5; no clear D gene. The sample in question was peripheral blood, obtained on day 0 of AZD1222 vaccination. The sequence was collected from an adult in good health. The CDR3 DNA follows: TGTGCCAGTAGTATTATGGCAGCGCAAGAGACCCAGTACTTC. Amino acid sequence: CASSIMAAQETQYF.